This TCR beta chain was recovered during a study of blood T cell repertoires in COVID-19. For the study at large: The samples span acute and convalescent COVID-19 from the United States, Italy and Spain. In each case, the material was cDNA or gDNA derived from T cells, B-cell-depleted T cells, or PBMCs.

In the authors' workflow: The authors estimated nucleated cell counts from reference gene primer amplification. Using immunoSEQ multiplex PCR, the repertoire was profiled, and TCRdb retains in-frame clones only, with some absent. V and J calls and clone size are as listed in that table; D and trimming were resolved from the DNA. The sample carries more than 300,000 clones, around 90% recorded once. V was pared by 0 bases and J by 0 bases, with 10 bases between. Per germline, CDR1 SGHRS and CDR2 YFSETQ. There are 16 residues in the CDR3. The Seattle patients, enrolled during active infection, were followed longitudinally.

This sequence was found in a woman between 35 and 50 years old with COVID-19, enrolled during active disease. The J gene is TRBJ1-3, the V gene TRBV5-1; D not resolved. The sequenced sample was peripheral blood. DNA for the CDR3: TGCGCCAGCAGCTTGGCGACGGGGAGCTCTGGAAACACCATATATTTT. The encoded protein is CASSLATGSSGNTIYF.